The 18 T cell receptor beta chains listed next were all sequenced from one sample in a study of CXCR3-negative and CXCR3-positive naive CD8 T cells. The study, taken as a whole, reports: CXCR3-negative naive cells had less hydrophobic TRB CDR3s than did CXCR3-positive naive cells.

These TCRs' antigens remain unknown. 5' RACE with UMI labels generated the TRB cDNA libraries. TCRdb re-called the 5' RACE reads; one entry per CDR3 protein, DNA not given. The sample table sets out roughly 130,000 distinct CDR3 sequences. Sequencing was performed on naive CXCR3+ CD8+ T cells from blood. Described subset: CD45RO-CCR7+CD27+CD95- naive CD8+ T cells expressing CXCR3 (TNR3+). These receptors originate from a human donor in good health. Some clones in this sample may be carry-over from other donors' samples.

The chain recombines TRBV20-1 with TRBJ2-1. This CDR3 has 16 amino acids. The germline V gene has CDR1 DFQATT and CDR2 SNEGSKA (reference sequence). The CDR3 protein is CSARDRAGSSYNEQFF.

CDR3 in amino acids: CVSRGIAGALTDTQYF. The V and J genes are TRBV6-2 or TRBV6-3 and TRBJ2-3; lacking DNA, the TRBD2 call made by TCRdb goes unchecked. Germline V gene data show CDR1 as MNHEY and CDR2 as SVGEGT. The CDR3 is 16 residues long.

The J gene is TRBJ2-7, the V gene TRBV28; TCRdb picks TRBD1, but there is no DNA to check that call. This CDR3 has 14 residues. Germline CDR1 and CDR2: MDHEN and SYDVKM. CDR3: CASSLRGQTYEQYF.

The chain recombines TRBV30 with TRBJ2-7; lacking DNA, the TRBD1 call made by TCRdb goes unchecked. The germline V gene has CDR1 GTSNPN and CDR2 SVGIG (reference sequence). CDR3 length: 16 residues. CDR3 sequence: CAWSHEQGRTWPEQCF.

The chain uses TRBV7-2 and TRBJ2-7; checking the TCRdb D call of TRBD1 is not possible without DNA. Germline CDR1 SGHTA, CDR2 FQGNSA. The length of the CDR3 is 14 residues. CDR3 region: CASSLRGQGTEQYF.

The chain carries TRBV11-3 and TRBJ2-7; checking the TCRdb D call of TRBD1 is not possible without DNA. Germline values: CDR1 SGHNT, CDR2 YENEEA. This CDR3 comprises 14 residues. The CDR3 region is CASSPADTSHEQYF.

This sequence joins TRBV10-2 and TRBJ2-7; TCRdb designates TRBD2, a call that cannot be tested without DNA. Germline CDR1 WSHSY, CDR2 SAAADI. This CDR3 contains 15 residues. CDR3: CASSGTAESSYEQYF.

The V call is TRBV5-4, the J call TRBJ2-7; TCRdb's D call, TRBD1, is unchecked because there is no DNA. CDR1 SGHNT and CDR2 YYREEE come from the germline V gene (reference sequence). The CDR3 has 14 residues. CDR3: CASSMTGVSYEQYF.

This chain joins TRBV7-9 and TRBJ2-3; TCRdb names TRBD1, which stays unverified in the absence of DNA. The CDR3 is made up of 15 amino acids. Germline lookup yields CDR1 SEHNR and CDR2 FQNEAQ (reference sequence). The CDR3 here is CASSADWGSTDTQYF.

CDR3 sequence: CASTAGEGYEQYF. V usage is TRBV19 and J usage is TRBJ2-7; checking the TCRdb D call of TRBD1 is not possible without DNA. Germline V gene sequence: CDR1 LNHDA, CDR2 SQIVND (reference sequence). The CDR3 is 13 amino acids.

The rearrangement joins TRBV6-5 to TRBJ2-3; TCRdb outputs TRBD1, but without DNA this stays unchecked. The CDR3 has 15 residues. From germline, CDR1 is MNHEY and CDR2 SVGAGI. CDR3 amino acids: CASAKGPGVTDTQYF.

The rearrangement joins TRBV4-2 to TRBJ2-5; TCRdb's D call of TRBD2 is untestable without DNA. CDR1 LGHNA and CDR2 YNFKEQ come from the germline V gene. The CDR3 sequence is 17 residues long. The CDR3 region is CASSQDLASGVQETQYF.

This chain uses TRBV6-2 or TRBV6-3 with TRBJ1-1; the D call from TCRdb, TRBD1, cannot be confirmed without DNA. Germline CDR1 is MNHEY and CDR2 is SVGEGT. This CDR3 spans 14 amino acids. CDR3 region: CASSYFGGSTEAFF.

This chain joins TRBV5-1 and TRBJ1-1; TCRdb reports TRBD1, a call that lacks DNA to check it against. The CDR3 is made up of 14 amino acids. Germline V CDR1 and CDR2: SGHRS, YFSETQ. CDR3 sequence reads: CASSPDEGYTEAFF.

The V gene is TRBV7-3, the J gene TRBJ2-1; TCRdb reports TRBD2, a call that lacks DNA to check it against. The CDR3 runs to 17 residues. Germline assignment: CDR1 SGHTA and CDR2 FQGTGA. CDR3 amino acids: CASSDTGLAGGRGEQFF.

CDR3 amino acids: CASSSPRRGRETQYF. This chain uses TRBV12-3 or TRBV12-4 with TRBJ2-5; absent DNA, TCRdb's TRBD2 call cannot be checked. This CDR3 spans 15 amino acids.

This sequence joins TRBV23-1 and TRBJ1-6; without DNA, the TCRdb call of TRBD1 cannot be checked. Being an ORF, TRBV23-1 has a function that is uncertain. This CDR3 is built from 16 residues. CDR3 in amino acids: CASSQSDQGGNSPLHF.

CDR3 region: CASSAGTLYEQYF. The chain links TRBV7-6 to TRBJ2-7; TCRdb calls TRBD2, which cannot be checked without DNA. Germline CDR1 reads SGHVS; CDR2 reads FNYEAQ. This CDR3 has 13 amino acids.